This T cell receptor (beta chain) appears in the sequencing data of a study of cytomegalovirus exposure and HLA in healthy donors (dated by TCRdb to about 2017). Concerning the study at large: An earlier analysis of around 600 of the donors reported 250 to 350 Gb of sequence data and 117 million unique TCR beta sequences from 150 million to 200 million T cells. An early release that covered 640 HLA-typed donors contained approximately 300 gigabases of sequencing data and about 93 million unique TCR sequences. Along with the roughly 670-subject first cohort, a separate validation cohort of some 130 different subjects was used. In the later analysis, no new phenotypic data were used to find candidate immune exposures; instead, reliance was placed on TCR beta sequences and their occurrence across donors. The number of typed donors differed by locus: roughly 620-640 for A, B, C, DRB1 and DQB1; about 520 for DQA1; approximately 610 for DPA1; and about 450 for DPB1. All discovery cohort repertoires had been generated on a single sequencing platform. HLA typing included class I and class II loci at four-digit resolution. Because of strong linkage in the cohort, four or five DR-DQ haplotypes were treated as single units for association and clustering. The study profiled the T cell repertoires of hundreds of subjects by immunosequencing and related them to cytomegalovirus serostatus. The study combined high-throughput TCR immunosequencing, statistical association of individual TCRs with disease status, and machine learning to predict cytomegalovirus infection status. On average, 235,054 unique TCR beta nucleotide sequences were sequenced per donor among 398 genotyped donors of the cohort, with 15% to 20% of those sequences being non-productive. To decide whether each TCR beta V gene segment behaved as functional or pseudogenic, an earlier analysis of some 600 of the donors relied on high-throughput TCR beta sequencing. Of the roughly 400 genotyped donors, about 80% fell in the genetic ancestry cluster associated with self-reported Caucasian donors. A later analysis re-analyzed previously published TCR beta repertoires from 666 donors and added high-resolution HLA genotyping to study TCR occurrence patterns. Donor age, sex, ethnicity and CMV serostatus were collected together with the repertoire data. The study aimed to test whether cataloging public T cell receptors could reveal signatures of past pathogen exposure. In a later genetic analysis, genome-wide SNP genotypes for about 65% of the 666 donors were used, and that subset was treated as a discovery cohort. Overall study outcomes, separate from this receptor: Because HLA typing was unavailable for some donors at each locus, only the typed subset was used in association tests. Cytomegalovirus status was reported to be diagnosed by the classifier with high specificity and sensitivity in both the original and validation cohorts. Linkage disequilibrium might explain the correlated functional status among segregating V segments, but an unknown experimental factor could not be ruled out. In a later analysis, 16,951 TCR beta sequences were associated with specific HLA alleles at a false discovery rate of 0.05. In the study, approximately 160 TCR beta chains were listed as associated with cytomegalovirus. CMV serostatus was the only immune exposure information available for the cohort. According to the authors, the approach could potentially be generalized to other disease states and immunological phenotypes. Most TCR sequences were observed very rarely across donors, whereas some public TCRs were present in many individuals. In vitro tests confirmed that a few of the cytomegalovirus-associated TCR beta chains recognize cytomegalovirus antigens. Because counts were too low, some 16 rarely observed V segments, including chromosome 9 orphons, were excluded from the earlier analysis of around 640 of the donors. An association between a missense DCLRE1C variant and V-gene and J-gene trimming of TCR beta chains was found in a later genetic analysis and replicated in an independent cohort. Broadly in line with IMGT annotations, most TCR beta V segments showed up in productive rearrangements about 90% or about 30% of the time in an earlier analysis of approximately 600 of the donors. The cohort was sequenced for TCR beta chains only, and without alpha or paired-chain data the features that could be detected were limited. In a later analysis, HLA-associated TCR beta chains were found to be more clonally expanded and to have lower generation probabilities than equally common non-associated chains. A cluster of highly shared sequence variants was judged likely to represent a technical artifact of the sequencing pipeline. Strong co-occurrence of HLA alleles, especially DR and DQ, made assigning TCR associations to individual alleles difficult. A later analysis found that most CMV-associated TCR beta chains appeared HLA-restricted, with HLA associations seemingly driven largely by CMV exposure. A later genetic analysis reported fewer N-insertions in productive TCRs among donors in an Asian-associated ancestry cluster than the roughly 670-donor mean. A further reported finding was that TCR beta sequences accurately predicted the HLA-A and HLA-B alleles for most subjects in the first cohort. In a later analysis, several top co-occurrence clusters were reported to appear linked to parvovirus B19, influenza, CMV and Epstein-Barr virus. In a later analysis, the rate of TCR association differed among HLA loci, with DRB1 alleles having the most associated TCRs and HLA-C alleles having the fewest. The presence/absence analyses assumed that sequencing depth was roughly uniform across donors, and that assumption may not be true.

Preparation of the library involved the immunoSEQ multiplex PCR assay. For the multiplex PCR, a mixture combining 60 forward primers for TCR Vbeta segments and 13 reverse primers for TCR Jbeta segments was used. The CDR3 region of rearranged TCR beta genes was amplified from genomic DNA with a multiplex PCR assay. Amplified TCR beta libraries were sequenced as 87-base-pair reads on the Illumina HiSeq System. The paper's processing steps were these. A later analysis tallied tens of millions of unique TCR beta chains across the approximately 670 repertoires, and about 10 million of those chains were shared by two or more donors. To remove PCR and sequencing errors, raw reads were error-corrected and collapsed into unique sequences using a nearest-neighbor algorithm that merged closely related sequences. V, D and J gene segments were assigned by aligning CDR3 sequences to IMGT reference sequences. Each retained sequence needed at least a six-nucleotide match to both a V gene segment and a J gene segment. A rearrangement counted as productive if the CDR3 had no stop codons and remained in frame with V and J, and every other rearrangement counted as non-productive. CDR3 was defined by IMGT convention, running from the second conserved V-encoded cysteine to the conserved J-encoded phenylalanine. Sequences without an unambiguous match to a single V gene segment were excluded from the earlier analysis of several hundred of the donors. In an earlier analysis of a few hundred of the donors, V segments were called functional above 56.7% productive rearrangements and were called segregating when the between-donor standard deviation exceeded 5%. A statistical classification framework was built for diagnosing cytomegalovirus status from the catalog of TCR beta chain sequences. V and J gene assignment, in a later analysis, came from comparing TCR nucleotide sequences with IMGT/GENE-DB human TR gene sequences. The TCRdist pipeline was used in a later analysis to assign CDR3 sequences and most-parsimonious VDJ recombination scenarios. In a later analysis, each TCR beta chain was defined by its CDR3 amino acid sequence together with its V-gene family, and reads lacking a unique V-gene family were excluded. As a way to deal with suspected cross-contamination and a sequencing artifact, a later analysis dropped over 550 nucleotide sequences that were highly shared and had low generation probability. A later analysis calculated a clonal expansion index for each public chain from normalized within-repertoire ranks of inferred template counts. In a later analysis, generation probabilities were computed using a VDJ recombination model fitted to out-of-frame rearrangements, and the results were checked against IGoR. In a later analysis, hypergeometric tests were used to score TCR-TCR, TCR-HLA and TCR-CMV co-occurrence, with a repertoire-size bias correction applied to TCR pairs. To estimate false discovery rates, a later analysis permuted the HLA or CMV assignments 20 times. A later analysis grouped co-occurring TCRs with DBSCAN, adding TCRdist sequence similarity when clustering within HLA-allele-positive subsets. For co-occurrence clustering, repertoires with fewer than 30,000 or more than 120,000 public chains were excluded, along with a handful of repertoires with anomalous nucleotide sharing. In TCRdb, the immuneACCESS table is reduced to in-frame sequences with V and J assigned. These tables do not hold every clone; where another copy was compared, an unresolved V gene accounts for under half, and the others remain unexplained. V, J and clone size reflect that table, while D and trimming were determined from the DNA. The sample yields about 190,000 clones; approximately 83% were counted once. Approximately 1.3% of the sample is held by the ten biggest clonotypes.

On this clone itself: The antigen it recognizes is unknown. Per-nucleotide qualities are absent, and no much larger clonotype sits a single base away.

The cohort consisted of hundreds of healthy bone marrow donors. At the time of sampling, every cohort member was nominally healthy, though immune exposures that went unrecorded were likely present. The donor was CMV seronegative and belonged to the group of roughly 330 seronegative cohort members. A peripheral blood sample was collected from each donor, and TCR beta sequencing was performed on peripheral blood mononuclear cells. The Qiagen DNeasy Blood Extraction Kit was used to extract genomic DNA from the blood cell samples. The receptor's source is a boy younger than 10 in good health and CMV-seronegative. Input material: PBMCs.

This receptor has the CDR3 CAWSLRGPDTQYF. The DNA reads as follows: TGTGCCTGGAGTTTGCGGGGTCCAGATACGCAGTATTTT. Here the chain combines TRBV30 and TRBJ2-3; TRBD2 might be the D gene, on 6 matching bases. Cut back by 2 bases and 4 bases, the V and J ends lie 10 bases apart. The CDR3, from cysteine to phenylalanine, totals 13 residues. This entry keeps only the CDR3 DNA: 39 bases, framed from base 1. CDR1 and CDR2 were assigned from the germline V gene (reference sequence) as GTSNPN and SVGIG.